The clone carrying this T cell receptor (beta chain) was seen a few times. Its antigen is not known. This entry is derived from a study of T cell repertoires in cytomegalovirus infection. Study in general: Shared public TCR beta signatures pointed to both CMV infection and a matching HLA type. The study, taken as a whole, reports: Clonotype analysis showed dominance of the ex vivo response by HLA-C-restricted CMV-specific TCR beta clonotypes. There were carriers of CMV plus the relevant HLA, and cumulative public TCR beta family frequency identified them.

The CDR3 length is 18 residues. V shed 5 bases, J shed 3 bases, and the junction held 16 bases outside the gene matches. TCRdb reprocessed the reads with MiXCR, giving one entry per CDR3 protein. The sample has some 350,000 distinct CDR3 sequences; around 18% are singletons. The rearrangement uses TRBV12-3 or TRBV12-4 and TRBJ2-5; 9 nucleotides line up with TRBD1. The clonotype originates from a human donor in good health (CMV status not recorded). Some clones in this sample may be carry-over from other donors' samples. Sequencing was carried out using PBMCs. The CDR3 sequence: CASSLQGQGILLEETQYF. Here the CDR3 DNA reads TGTGCCAGCAGTCTACAGGGACAGGGAATTTTATTGGAAGAGACCCAGTACTTC.